This T cell receptor (beta chain) came from a study of identical twins. This clonotype was counted at least ten times. Germline loops: CDR1 DFQATT, CDR2 SNEGSKA (reference sequence). The CDR3 has 14 amino acids. The V end lost 0 bases, the J end lost 8 bases, and 14 bases lay between the germline ends. TCRdb ran MiXCR on the 5' RACE reads and lists one entry per CDR3 protein. The table shows some 690,000 distinct CDR3 sequences, with 21% occurring only once. The same data also went into a second study, on T cells expressing NK-cell markers. From that study: The TCR beta repertoires originated in sorted CD3+CD56+NKG2C+, CD3+CD56+NKG2C- and CD3+CD56-NKG2C+ T cells. Seven of the eight sequenced donors were classified as HCMV-seropositive, and one was classified as seronegative. In several donors, these clonotypes also led the CD3+CD56-NKG2C+ fraction. There remained a lack of clarity about HCMV specificity of expanded NKG2C+ T cell clones.

This sequence was found in a young woman in good health. The chain combines TRBV20-1 with TRBJ2-1, with D possibly matching TRBD2 (6 bases). Material for sequencing was PBMCs. In nucleotides, the CDR3 is TGCAGTGCTAGAGATCCTCGGGGCGGGGATGAGCAGTTCTTC. It is translated as CSARDPRGGDEQFF.